These T cell receptor beta chains were read from a single sample in a study of OX40 agonist ivuxolimab in advanced cancers. Sequencing used immunoSEQ multiplex PCR; TCRdb keeps in-frame clones, though not all of them. This table holds approximately 94,000 clones, under 95% found once. This specimen was CD4+ or CD8+ T cells sorted from blood, taken in a trial of the OX40 agonist ivuxolimab. These TCRs come from an adult with an advanced solid tumor such as melanoma, head and neck, liver or kidney cancer. Each CDR3 is given with its conserved first and last residue. The size field is filled for only some rows; it gives once, few, many or a size class.

clone size,V gene,CDR3 protein
-,TRBV11-2,CASSFGSYEQYF
-,TRBV4-3,CASSQDPGQSTDTQYF
-,TRBV5-6,CASSFGQLNYGYTF
-,TRBV7-3,CASSLAPGKENTIYF
-,TRBV6-5,CASRRWTGLSQPQHF
-,TRBV15,CATSIRDRVGQPQHF
-,TRBV6-1,CASTAWGDTQYF
-,TRBV15,CATSRDRLIGQPQHF
-,TRBV5-4,CASSLEGRIIAYEQYF
few,TRBV19,CASSIGTGVYEQYF
-,TRBV7-9,CASSTGTKAKNIQYF
-,TRBV6-1,CASSEAPASSTDTQYF
-,TRBV28,CASSFRRHTHGYTF
-,TRBV6-5,CASRLGYTQYF
-,TRBV27,CARTRGHRSYEQYF
-,TRBV28,CASSLFGASDYGYTF
-,TRBV19,CASSSRPGLVYNEQFF
-,TRBV13,CASSGGKTDSPHQLYEQYF
-,TRBV11-2,CASSWSYEQYF
-,TRBV23-1,CASSHPGRNSYEQYF
-,TRBV7-6,CASSLVTTEAFF
-,TRBV4-3,CASSGTRNTEAFF
-,TRBV5-6,CASSFFAGQGATGELFF
-,TRBV11-2,CASSPVGGRETQYF